The entry below gives a single T cell receptor (beta chain) sequence along with its context. The antigen it binds to is not known. No per-base quality is available; no much larger clone lies one base away. The donors were around 39 Caucasian individuals from Russia, aged roughly 6 to 90 years, who were systemically healthy. Approximately 9.7 milliliters of peripheral blood were drawn from each donor into EDTA-treated Vacutainer tubes. PBMCs were isolated by Ficoll-Paque density-gradient centrifugation, with at least 6.5 million obtained per sample. Trizol reagent was used to extract total RNA from PBMCs, with at least 6 micrograms per sample. Naive CD45RAhigh/CD27high T cell percentages were measured by flow cytometry on a PBMC aliquot from every donor. The method was 5' RACE. The sequencer was an Illumina HiSeq 2500. A second about 7 to 11 cycle PCR used a sample-barcoded 5' primer and a J-beta primer mix. A unique molecular identifier was introduced onto each TCR beta cDNA molecule by a template-switch 5' adaptor carrying 12 random nucleotides. At least 2.5 million CDR3-containing paired-end reads were obtained from each sample. All of the RNA was converted into first-strand cDNA using the Mint cDNA synthesis kit, with a TRBC-specific oligonucleotide serving as the primer. All cDNA was treated with uracil-DNA glycosylase and then went through a first 18-cycle PCR with the universal primers M1SS and BC2_uni_R. As for how the authors treated the data: Normalization of each sample was performed by random selection of 1 million high-quality reads, each carrying a distinct molecular identifier. Instead of being binned into consensus sequences, reads that shared molecular identifiers were thrown out. MiTCR, with a Q25 quality threshold and the strictest error-elimination algorithm, was used for CDR3 identification, clonotype clustering and error correction. A nonparametric unseen species model with Euler transformation was used to estimate lower-bound total TCR beta diversity. TCRdb itself trimmed the public reads at Q25 with fastp, ran MiXCR and retained productive beta chains. Each CDR3 protein gets just one entry, which takes the most common genes and DNA from the rows behind it. TCRdb, not the original authors, processed these V and J calls. In this sample the table shows around 1,500,000 distinct CDR3 sequences, about 40% of which occur a single time. Together, the top ten hold 7.9% of the sample.

These data come from a study of blood T cells in healthy people across ages (dated by TCRdb to about 2015). With respect to the entire study: In model experiments, template switching captured roughly one uniquely barcoded TCR beta cDNA molecule for every two T cells. To track age-related changes in TCR beta repertoire diversity, the study relied on deep sequencing normalized with unique cDNA molecular identifiers. Donors were grouped into four age groups: young (average 16 years), middle-aged (39), aged (62) and long-lived (around 82). For two donors (one aged 18 to 29 and one aged 80 or older), the study analyzed two additional independent replicas of 1 million unique cDNA reads from the same blood draw. To avoid experimental bias, donors of different ages were distributed randomly across sequencing lanes. Results and caveats for the whole study, not just this receptor: Estimates of total diversity based on one million sequenced T cells were considered lower bounds and underestimates. Because profiling used bulk unsorted PBMCs, naive and antigen-experienced compartments could not be compared conclusively. Compared with the aged group, more naive CD4+ T cells, fewer expanded clones and increased TCR diversity were shown by the long-lived group, suggesting age selection. As age increased, observed TCR beta diversity per million T cells dropped in a roughly linear way, and a significant reduction was already evident by age about 40. Donor CMV infection status was unknown, potentially confounding age-related changes in expanded clonotypes. Observed TCR beta diversity correlated strongly with the percentage of naive T cells measured by flow cytometry.

From the germline V gene (reference sequence), CDR1 is DFQATT and CDR2 is SNEGSKA. Trimming costs V 8 bases and J 7 bases, and their ends lie 27 bases apart. The CDR3 goes from the cysteine to the phenylalanine over 15 residues. Only the CDR3 region is kept as DNA, spanning 45 bases read in frame from base 1. This receptor was taken from a woman younger than 35 in good health. Rearrangement joined TRBV20-1 to TRBJ2-7; TRBD1 is possibly the D segment (6 matching bases). The material sequenced was blood. DNA sequence: TGCAGTCTTCAGGCCGGGAACATCAGGGGTGGGGAGCAGTACTTC. Translated, it gives CSLQAGNIRGGEQYF.